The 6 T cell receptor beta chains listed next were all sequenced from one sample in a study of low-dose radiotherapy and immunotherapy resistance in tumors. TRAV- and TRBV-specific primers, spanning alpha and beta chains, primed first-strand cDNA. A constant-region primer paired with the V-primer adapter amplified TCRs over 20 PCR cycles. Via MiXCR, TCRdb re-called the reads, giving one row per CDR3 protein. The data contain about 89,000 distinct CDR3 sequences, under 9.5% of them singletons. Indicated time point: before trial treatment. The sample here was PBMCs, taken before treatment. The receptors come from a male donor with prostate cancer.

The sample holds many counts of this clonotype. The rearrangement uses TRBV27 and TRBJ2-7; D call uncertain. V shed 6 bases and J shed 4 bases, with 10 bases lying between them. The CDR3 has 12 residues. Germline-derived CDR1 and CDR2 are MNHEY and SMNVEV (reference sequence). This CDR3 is CASSPARYEQYF. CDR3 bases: TGTGCCAGCAGCCCCGCCCGGTACGAGCAGTACTTC.

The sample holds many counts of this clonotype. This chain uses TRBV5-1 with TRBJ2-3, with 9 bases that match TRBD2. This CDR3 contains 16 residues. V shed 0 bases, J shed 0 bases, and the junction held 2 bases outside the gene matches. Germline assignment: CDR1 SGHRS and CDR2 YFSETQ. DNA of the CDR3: TGCGCCAGCAGCTTGGTCACTAGCGGGAGCACAGATACGCAGTATTTT. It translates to CASSLVTSGSTDTQYF.

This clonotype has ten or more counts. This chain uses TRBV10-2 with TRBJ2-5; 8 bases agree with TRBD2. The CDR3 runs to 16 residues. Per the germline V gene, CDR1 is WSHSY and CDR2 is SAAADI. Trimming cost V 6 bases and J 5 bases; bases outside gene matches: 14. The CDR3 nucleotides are TGCGCCAGCAGACCGGCGGGTAGCGGGACTCGGGAGACCCAGTACTTC. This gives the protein CASRPAGSGTRETQYF.

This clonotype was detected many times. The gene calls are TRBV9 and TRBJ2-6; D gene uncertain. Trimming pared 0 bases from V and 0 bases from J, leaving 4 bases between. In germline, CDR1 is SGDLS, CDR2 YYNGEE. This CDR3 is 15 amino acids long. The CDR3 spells CASSVGDSGANVLTF. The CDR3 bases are TGTGCCAGCAGCGTAGGGGACTCTGGGGCCAACGTCCTGACTTTC.

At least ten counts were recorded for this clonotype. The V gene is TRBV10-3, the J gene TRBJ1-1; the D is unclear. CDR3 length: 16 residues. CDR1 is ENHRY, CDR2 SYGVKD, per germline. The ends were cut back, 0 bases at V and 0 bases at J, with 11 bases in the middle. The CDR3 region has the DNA TGTGCCATCAGTGAGTCGACCGTCTCTATGAACACTGAAGCTTTCTTT. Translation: CAISESTVSMNTEAFF.

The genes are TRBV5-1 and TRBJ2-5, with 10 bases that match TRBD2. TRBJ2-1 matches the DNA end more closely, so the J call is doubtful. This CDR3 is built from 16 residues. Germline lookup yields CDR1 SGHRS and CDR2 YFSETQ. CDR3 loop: CASSVLGTSAYNEQFF. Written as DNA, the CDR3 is TGCGCCAGCAGCGTGCTGGGGACTAGCGCTTACAATGAGCAGTTCTTC.